This TCR beta chain was recorded in a study of T cell responses to AZD1222 COVID-19 vaccine. Assay used: immunoSEQ multiplex PCR; TCRdb lists only in-frame clones, some missing. The sample yields more than 140,000 clones, more than 75% seen once. General observations from the study: Clonal diversity may have been underestimated, and the donors were mostly white British, with more females than males. Elevations in Spike-specific TCR breadth and depth followed administration of two AZD1222 doses. Every sample of the repertoires postdated the peak T cell response.

Losses at the gene ends were 3 bases for V and 3 bases for J; bases not matched to a gene: 11. The V gene's germline CDR1 is DFQATT and CDR2 SNEGSKA (reference sequence). The CDR3 length is 16 residues. Details on this clone: Its cognate antigen is unknown.

The V and J genes are TRBV20-1 and TRBJ2-7, with TRBD1 matching over 10 bases. This clonotype was sampled from an adult in good health. The sample here was peripheral blood, taken on day 0 of AZD1222 vaccination. CDR3 sequence reads: CSASLPGQGSLYEQYF. The CDR3 DNA reads as TGCAGTGCTAGTCTACCGGGACAGGGGTCTCTCTACGAGCAGTACTTC.